These 2 T cell receptor beta chains share one sample of origin, sequenced in a study of spatial heterogeneity in lung cancer. For these receptors, no antigen is known. TCRdb reprocessed the 5' RACE reads via MiXCR and lists one record per CDR3 protein. Of approximately 3,200 distinct CDR3 sequences listed, roughly 4.6% are singletons. Overall study results and limits: Higher tumor mutation counts went along with higher counts of expanded intratumoral alpha and beta TCRs.

Specified time point: sample taken at primary tumor resection. The sample here was lung tumor tissue, taken at surgery. These receptors were obtained from a female donor with early-stage non-small cell lung cancer.

Within the sample, this clonotype is medium-sized (0.01 to 0.1%). This beta chain is a stray read from a library made for alpha chains; its abundance is not meaningful. The V gene is TRBV3-1, the J gene TRBJ2-2; 7 bases fit TRBD2. The CDR3 covers 13 residues. Germline trimming cut 6 bases from V and 8 bases from J; bases unmatched to any gene: 6. Per the germline V gene, CDR1 is LGHDT and CDR2 is YNNKEL (reference sequence). CDR3 bases: TGTGCCAGCAGTCCCGGGACTATTGGGGAGCTGTTTTTT. This codes for CASSPGTIGELFF. Full variable domain (rest looked up from reference TRBV3-1 and TRBJ2-2): DTAVSQTPKYLVTQMGNDKSIKCEQNLGHDTMYWYKQDSKKFLKIMFSYNNKELIINETVPNRFSPKSPDKAHLNLHINSLELGDSAVYFCASSPGTIGELFFGEGSRLTVL.

By frequency in the sample, this clonotype is medium-sized. This beta chain is a stray sequence in a library constructed for alpha chains; its clone size is not meaningful. V usage is TRBV7-9 and J usage is TRBJ2-1; TRBD2 is a possible D gene (6 bases). Trimming took off 1 base at V and 8 bases at J, with 6 bases between the two ends. CDR3 size: 12 residues. Germline values: CDR1 SEHNR, CDR2 FQNEAQ (reference sequence). CDR3 nucleotide sequence: TGTGCCAGCAGCTTAGAGCGGGATGAGCAGTTCTTC. Protein product: CASSLERDEQFF.